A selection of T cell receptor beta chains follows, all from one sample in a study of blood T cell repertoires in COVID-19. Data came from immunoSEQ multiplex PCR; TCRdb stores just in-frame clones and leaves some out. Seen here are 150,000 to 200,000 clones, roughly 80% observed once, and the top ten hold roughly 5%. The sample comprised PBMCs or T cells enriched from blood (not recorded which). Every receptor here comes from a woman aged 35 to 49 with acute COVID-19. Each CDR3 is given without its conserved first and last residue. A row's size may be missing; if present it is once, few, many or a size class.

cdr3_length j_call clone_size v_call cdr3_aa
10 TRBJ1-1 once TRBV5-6 ASSLRNVEAF
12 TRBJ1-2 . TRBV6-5 ASSYSWPIYGYT
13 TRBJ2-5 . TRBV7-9 ASSPTDREEETQY
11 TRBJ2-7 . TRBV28 ASTGTSDYEQY
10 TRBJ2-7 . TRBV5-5 ASSLAGLEQY
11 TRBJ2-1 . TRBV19 ASSGRTDNEQF
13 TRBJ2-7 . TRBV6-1 ASSEAWEGGHEQY
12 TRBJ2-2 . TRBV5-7 ASSLGQGTGELF
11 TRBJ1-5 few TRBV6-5 ASSPGIHQPQH
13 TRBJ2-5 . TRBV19 ASSTSGRPQETQY
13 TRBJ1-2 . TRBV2 ASSEVHTQSDGYT
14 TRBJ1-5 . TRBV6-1 ASSEAPPGRNQPQH
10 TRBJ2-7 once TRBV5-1 ASSLAGPWQY
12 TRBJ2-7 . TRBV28 ASSPPGGSYEQY
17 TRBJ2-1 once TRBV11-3 ASSLDRGASGSPYNEQF
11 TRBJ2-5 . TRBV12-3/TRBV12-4 ASSSGGRETQY
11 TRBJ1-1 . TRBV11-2 ASSSSGHREAF
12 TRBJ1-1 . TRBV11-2 ASSSRRQGEVAF
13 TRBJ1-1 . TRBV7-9 ASRRPGTGDTEAF
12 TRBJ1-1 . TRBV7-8 ASSLRDRGTEAF
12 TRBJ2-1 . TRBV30 AWSVTGIYNEQF
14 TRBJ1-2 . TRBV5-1 ASSLGMTGTPYGYT
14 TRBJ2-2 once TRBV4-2 ASSLGTSGNTGELF
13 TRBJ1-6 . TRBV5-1 ASSFARGVGSPLH
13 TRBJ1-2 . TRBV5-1 ASSQGLGANYGYT
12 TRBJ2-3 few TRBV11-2 ASSLGLATDTQY
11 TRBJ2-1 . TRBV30 AWRGTVRHEQF
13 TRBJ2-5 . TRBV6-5 ASRWGAGVGETQY
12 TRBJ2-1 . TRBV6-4 ASSLGTSGNEQF
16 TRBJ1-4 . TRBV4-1 ASSQERLGIRGSEKLF
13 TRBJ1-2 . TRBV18 ASSPLTGGTYGYT
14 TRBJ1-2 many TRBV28 ASSPPGTGGGYGYT
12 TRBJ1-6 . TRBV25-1 ASSPTGSVSPLH
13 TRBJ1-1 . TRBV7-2 ASSFQGFVNTEAF
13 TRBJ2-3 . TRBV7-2 ASSLYGGGSDTQY